The T cell receptor (beta chain) under discussion was sequenced for a study of response to subunit inactivated influenza vaccine. The study's findings and limits: Seasonal influenza vaccination, on each occasion, was suggested by the authors to recruit few new T cells.

This clonotype was observed a few times. Its antigen is not identified. TCRdb recomputed calls from the RT-PCR reads with MiXCR, one row per CDR3 protein. The table records about 520,000 distinct CDR3 sequences, approximately 7.7% of them present only once. This CDR3 contains 11 residues. Trimming cost V 5 bases and J 6 bases, with 5 bases left between them. The clonotype comes from a man aged 45-69 years who received an inactivated influenza vaccine. The sequences come from PBMCs from blood, collected about 23 months after vaccination. This sequence joins TRBV12-3 or TRBV12-4 and TRBJ1-5; D gene uncertain. For the CDR3, the DNA is TGTGCCAGCAGTCGATCTCAGCCCCAGCATTTT. Amino acid sequence: CASSRSQPQHF.